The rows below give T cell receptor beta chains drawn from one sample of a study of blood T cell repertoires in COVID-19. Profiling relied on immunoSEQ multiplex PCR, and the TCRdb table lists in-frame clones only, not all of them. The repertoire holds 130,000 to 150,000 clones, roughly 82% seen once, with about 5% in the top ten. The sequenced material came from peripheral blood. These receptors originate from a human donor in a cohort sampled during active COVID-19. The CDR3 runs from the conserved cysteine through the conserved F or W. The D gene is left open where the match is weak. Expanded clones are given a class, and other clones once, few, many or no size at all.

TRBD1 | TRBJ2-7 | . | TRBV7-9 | TGTGCCAGCAGCTCAGGGGGCCTGGATGGCGAGCAGTACTTC | CASSSGGLDGEQYF
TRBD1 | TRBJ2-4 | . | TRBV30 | TGTGCCTGGAGTTTTTCGGACAGGGGCTTAGCCAAAAACATTCAGTACTTC | CAWSFSDRGLAKNIQYF
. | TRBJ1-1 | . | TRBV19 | TGTGCCAGTAACCCCCAGGGATTGAACACTGAAGCTTTCTTT | CASNPQGLNTEAFF
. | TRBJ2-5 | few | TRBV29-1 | TGCAGCGGGGGGCAGGGAGGGGAGACCCAGTACTTC | CSGGQGGETQYF
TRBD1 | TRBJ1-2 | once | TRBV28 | TGTGCCAGCAGATGGGGACAGGGGGTCTATGGCTACACCTTC | CASRWGQGVYGYTF
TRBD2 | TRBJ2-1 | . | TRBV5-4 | TGTGCCAGCAGCTCCAGCGGGAGCTCCTACAATGAGCAGTTCTTC | CASSSSGSSYNEQFF
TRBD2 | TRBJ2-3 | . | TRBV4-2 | TGTGCCAGCAGCCAAGTGGGCGGGGGGACCTACACAGATACGCAGTATTTT | CASSQVGGGTYTDTQYF
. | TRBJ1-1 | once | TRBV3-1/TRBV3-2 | TGTGCCAGCAGCCAAGGGCAGGGCACTGAAGCTTTCTTT | CASSQGQGTEAFF
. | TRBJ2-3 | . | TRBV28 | TGTGCCAGCAGGAGGGGGCGGGGGGCCATGGATACGCAGTATTTT | CASRRGRGAMDTQYF
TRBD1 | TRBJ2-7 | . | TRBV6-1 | TGTGCCAGCAGTGAAAACTGGGACAGTGCCTACGAGCAGTACTTC | CASSENWDSAYEQYF
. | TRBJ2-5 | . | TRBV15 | TGTGCCACCAGCAGAGAAGGCCCGGGAGCTGAGACCCAGTACTTC | CATSREGPGAETQYF
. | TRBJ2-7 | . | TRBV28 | TGTGCCAGCAGAAATGGAGCAGCAAACTACGAGCAGTACTTC | CASRNGAANYEQYF
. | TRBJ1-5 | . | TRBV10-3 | TGTGCCATCAGTGAGCCGGGGGGGGGTCAGCCCCAGCATTTT | CAISEPGGGQPQHF
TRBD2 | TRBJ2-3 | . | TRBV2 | TGTGCCAGCAGAGCAACACTAGCGGGGGGAACAGATACGCAGTATTTT | CASRATLAGGTDTQYF
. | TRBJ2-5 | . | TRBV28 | TGTGCCAGCAGTTTCCCGGGCAGGGAAGAGACCCAGTACTTC | CASSFPGREETQYF